This is a list of T cell receptor beta chains from one sample in a study of T-cell reconstitution after alpha-beta-depleted transplantation in children. TCRdb re-called the PCR reads with MiXCR, one entry per CDR3 protein. The table has approximately 500,000 distinct CDR3 sequences, about 10% seen once. The sample was PBMCs, taken before TCRalphabeta/CD19-depleted stem cell transplant. The receptors here all came from a child aged 2 to 15 with inherited bone marrow failure, due to receive a stem cell transplant. CDR3s include the opening cysteine and the closing phenylalanine or tryptophan. A D gene is named only where the DNA matches it firmly. Clone size, where shown, is once, few, many, or a class for clones that have expanded.

j_gene | abundance | v_gene | d_gene | CDR3aa | CDR3nt
TRBJ1-2 | - | TRBV28 | - | CASSARDTVYGYTF | TGTGCCAGCAGTGCTCGGGACACAGTCTATGGCTACACCTTC
TRBJ1-1 | few | TRBV12-3/TRBV12-4 | - | CASSSGGGGTEAFF | TGTGCCAGCAGTTCCGGGGGGGGGGGCACTGAAGCTTTCTTT
TRBJ2-7 | many | TRBV10-3 | TRBD2 | CAISRTSDSYEQYF | TGTGCCATCAGCCGGACTAGCGACTCCTACGAGCAGTACTTC
TRBJ1-5 | many | TRBV19 | - | CASNARDPRGNQPQHF | TGTGCCAGTAATGCCCGGGACCCTAGGGGCAATCAGCCCCAGCATTTT
TRBJ2-5 | - | TRBV28 | - | CASSSRPTEAARQRETQYF | TGTGCCAGCAGCTCTCGCCCGACCGAAGCAGCGCGCCAACGAGAGACCCAGTACTTC
TRBJ2-1 | - | TRBV12-3/TRBV12-4 | TRBD1 | CASTEGQWGYNEQFF | TGTGCCAGCACCGAGGGACAGTGGGGCTACAATGAGCAGTTCTTC
TRBJ2-7 | - | TRBV6-2/TRBV6-3 | - | CASRRPSFYEQYF | TGTGCCAGCAGAAGACCCTCTTTCTACGAGCAGTACTTC
TRBJ1-1 | many | TRBV6-2/TRBV6-3 | TRBD1 | CASGDRGPSTEAFF | TGTGCCAGCGGGGACAGGGGGCCGAGCACTGAAGCTTTCTTT
TRBJ2-5 | few | TRBV20-1 | - | CSARDVRGRETQYF | TGCAGTGCTAGAGATGTTAGGGGTCGAGAGACCCAGTACTTC
TRBJ2-1 | many | TRBV19 | TRBD2 | CASSKYYRWTGTKTDNEQFF | TGTGCCAGTAGCAAATATTATAGGTGGACCGGGACTAAGACGGATAATGAGCAGTTCTTC
TRBJ2-1 | many | TRBV6-5 | TRBD2 | CASSYLGGSSYNEQFF | TGTGCCAGCAGTTACTTGGGCGGGAGCTCCTACAATGAGCAGTTCTTC
TRBJ2-1 | many | TRBV20-1 | - | CSAREVVFHNEQFF | TGCAGTGCTAGAGAGGTAGTTTTCCACAATGAGCAGTTCTTC
TRBJ1-5 | - | TRBV2 | - | CASSDRLYRNQPQHF | TGTGCCAGCAGCGACCGACTTTATCGCAATCAGCCCCAGCATTTT
TRBJ2-5 | many | TRBV25-1 | - | CASRGQSQYQETQYF | TGTGCCAGCAGAGGACAGTCACAGTACCAAGAGACCCAGTACTTC
TRBJ2-7 | many | TRBV6-2/TRBV6-3 | TRBD1 | CASSYGGAGGIYEQYF | TGTGCCAGCAGTTACGGCGGGGCAGGGGGCATTTACGAGCAGTACTTC
TRBJ2-7 | many | TRBV28 | TRBD1 | CATSGTGTSYEQYF | TGTGCGACGAGCGGGACAGGGACCTCCTACGAGCAGTACTTC
TRBJ1-2 | many | TRBV29-1 | - | CSVVVGSGYGYTF | TGCAGCGTTGTGGTGGGGTCGGGCTATGGCTACACCTTC
TRBJ2-7 | few | TRBV4-3 | - | CASSLRLRSGEQYF | TGCGCCAGCAGCCTCAGGCTCCGCTCGGGGGAGCAGTACTTC
TRBJ2-3 | few | TRBV15 | TRBD2 | CATSTSGGTDTQYF | TGTGCCACCAGCACTAGCGGTGGCACAGATACGCAGTATTTT
TRBJ2-7 | few | TRBV5-1 | - | CASSLGLVAYEQYF | TGCGCCAGCAGCTTGGGACTAGTCGCCTACGAGCAGTACTTC
TRBJ2-4 | many | TRBV7-2 | - | CASSPRGKMSGYF | TGTGCCAGCAGCCCTAGGGGGAAAATGAGCGGGTACTTC
TRBJ2-1 | many | TRBV15 | - | CATSRGAGHLVNEQFF | TGTGCCACCAGCAGGGGAGCGGGACACCTCGTGAATGAGCAGTTCTTC
TRBJ2-1 | many | TRBV29-1 | TRBD1 | CSVVRDRAHYNEQFF | TGCAGCGTTGTGCGGGACAGGGCCCACTACAATGAGCAGTTCTTC
TRBJ2-1 | many | TRBV7-9 | TRBD2 | CASRVGPSGSMNEQFF | TGTGCCAGCAGGGTTGGGCCTAGCGGGAGTATGAATGAGCAGTTCTTC
TRBJ1-1 | many | TRBV12-3/TRBV12-4 | - | CASRISRGLSAEAFF | TGTGCCAGCAGGATAAGCCGGGGCCTCAGTGCTGAAGCTTTCTTT
TRBJ2-3 | - | TRBV5-1 | TRBD2 | CASSRTPSGDTQYF | TGCGCCAGCAGCAGGACACCTAGCGGGGATACGCAGTATTTT
TRBJ2-7 | - | TRBV4-3 | TRBD2 | CASSQGRTSGRAGFSEQYF | TGCGCCAGCAGCCAAGGAAGAACTAGCGGGAGGGCCGGGTTCTCCGAGCAGTACTTC